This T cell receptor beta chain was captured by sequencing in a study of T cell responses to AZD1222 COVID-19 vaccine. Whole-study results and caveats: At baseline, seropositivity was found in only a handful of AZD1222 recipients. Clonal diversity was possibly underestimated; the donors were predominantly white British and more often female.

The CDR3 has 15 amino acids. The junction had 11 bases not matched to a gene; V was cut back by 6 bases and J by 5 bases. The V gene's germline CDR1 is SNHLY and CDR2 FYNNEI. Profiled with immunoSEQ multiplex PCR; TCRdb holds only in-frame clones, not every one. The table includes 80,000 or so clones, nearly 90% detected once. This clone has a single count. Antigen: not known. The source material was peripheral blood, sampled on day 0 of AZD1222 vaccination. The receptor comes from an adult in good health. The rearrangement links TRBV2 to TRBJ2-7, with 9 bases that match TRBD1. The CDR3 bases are TGTGCCAGCAGACCCGGGACAGGGATTATTCACGAGCAGTACTTC. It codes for CASRPGTGIIHEQYF.